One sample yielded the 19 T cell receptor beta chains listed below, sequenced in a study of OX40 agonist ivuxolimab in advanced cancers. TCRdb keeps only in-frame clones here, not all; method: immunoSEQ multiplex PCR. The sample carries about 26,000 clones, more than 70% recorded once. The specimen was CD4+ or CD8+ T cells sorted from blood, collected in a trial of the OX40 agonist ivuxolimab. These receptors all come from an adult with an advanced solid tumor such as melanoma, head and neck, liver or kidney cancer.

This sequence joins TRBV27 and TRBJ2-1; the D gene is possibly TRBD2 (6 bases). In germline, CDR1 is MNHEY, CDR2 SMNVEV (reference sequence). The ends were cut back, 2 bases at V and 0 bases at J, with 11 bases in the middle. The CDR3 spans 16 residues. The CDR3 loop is CASSLAGSTSYNEQFF. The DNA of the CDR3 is TGTGCCAGCAGTTTAGCGGGGAGCACCTCCTACAATGAGCAGTTCTTC.

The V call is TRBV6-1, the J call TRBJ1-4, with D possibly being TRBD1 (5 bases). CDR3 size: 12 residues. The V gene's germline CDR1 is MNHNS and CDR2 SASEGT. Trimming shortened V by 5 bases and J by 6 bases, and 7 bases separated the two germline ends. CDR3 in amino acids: CASSLGDEKLFF. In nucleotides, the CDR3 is TGTGCCAGCAGTTTAGGGGATGAAAAACTGTTTTTT.

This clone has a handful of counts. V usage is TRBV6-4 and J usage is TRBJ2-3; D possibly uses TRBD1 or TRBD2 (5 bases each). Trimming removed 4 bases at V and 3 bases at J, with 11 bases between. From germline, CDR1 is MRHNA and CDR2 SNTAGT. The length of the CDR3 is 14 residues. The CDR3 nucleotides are TGTGCCAGCAGTGTAGAGGGGTCAACAGATACGCAGTATTTT. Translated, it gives CASSVEGSTDTQYF.

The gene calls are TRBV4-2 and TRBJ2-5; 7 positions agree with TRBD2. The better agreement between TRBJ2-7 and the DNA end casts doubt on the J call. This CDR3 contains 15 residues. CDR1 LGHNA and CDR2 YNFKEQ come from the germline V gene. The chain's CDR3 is CASSQERGSSYEQYF. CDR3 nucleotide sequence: TGTGCCAGCAGCCAAGAGCGGGGGAGCTCCTACGAGCAGTACTTC.

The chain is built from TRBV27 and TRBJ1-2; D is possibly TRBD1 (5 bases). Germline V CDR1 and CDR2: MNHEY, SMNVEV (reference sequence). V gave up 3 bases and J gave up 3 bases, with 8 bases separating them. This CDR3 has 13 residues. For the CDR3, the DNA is TGTGCCAGCAGTTTCGGGGCAGACTATGGCTACACCTTC. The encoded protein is CASSFGADYGYTF.

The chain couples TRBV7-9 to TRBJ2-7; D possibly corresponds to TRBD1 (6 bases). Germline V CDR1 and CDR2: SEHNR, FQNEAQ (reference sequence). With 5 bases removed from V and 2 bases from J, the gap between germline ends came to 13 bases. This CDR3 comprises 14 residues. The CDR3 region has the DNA TGTGCCAGCAGCATCGACAGGTCTGCCTACGAGCAGTACTTC. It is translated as CASSIDRSAYEQYF.

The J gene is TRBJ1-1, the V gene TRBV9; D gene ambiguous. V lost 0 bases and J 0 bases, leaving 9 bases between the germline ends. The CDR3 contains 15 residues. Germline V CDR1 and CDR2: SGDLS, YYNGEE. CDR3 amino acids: CASSVGAFMNTEAFF. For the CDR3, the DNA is TGTGCCAGCAGCGTAGGGGCATTCATGAACACTGAAGCTTTCTTT.

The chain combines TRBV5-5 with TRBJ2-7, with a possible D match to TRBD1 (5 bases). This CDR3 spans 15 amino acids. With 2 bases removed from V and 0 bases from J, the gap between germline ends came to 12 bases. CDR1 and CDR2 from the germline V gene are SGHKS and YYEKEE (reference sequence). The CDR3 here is CASSFSDNLSYEQYF. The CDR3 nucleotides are TGTGCCAGCAGCTTTTCGGACAACCTCTCCTACGAGCAGTACTTC. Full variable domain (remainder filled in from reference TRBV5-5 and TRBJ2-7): DAGVTQSPTHLIKTRGQQVTLRCSPISGHKSVSWYQQVLGQGPQFIFQYYEKEERGRGNFPDRFSARQFPNYSSELNVNALLLGDSALYLCASSFSDNLSYEQYFGPGTRLTVT.

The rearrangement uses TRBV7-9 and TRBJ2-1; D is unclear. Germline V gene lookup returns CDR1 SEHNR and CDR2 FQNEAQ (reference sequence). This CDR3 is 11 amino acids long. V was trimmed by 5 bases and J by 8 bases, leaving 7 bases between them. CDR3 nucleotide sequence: TGTGCCAGCAGCCTATCTTATGAGCAGTTCTTC. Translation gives CASSLSYEQFF.

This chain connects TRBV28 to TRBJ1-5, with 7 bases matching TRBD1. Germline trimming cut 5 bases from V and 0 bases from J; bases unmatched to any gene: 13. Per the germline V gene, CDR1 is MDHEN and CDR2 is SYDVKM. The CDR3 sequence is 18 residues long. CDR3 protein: CASSHAVQGGYSNQPQHF. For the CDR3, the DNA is TGTGCCAGCAGTCACGCCGTACAAGGGGGCTATAGCAATCAGCCCCAGCATTTT.

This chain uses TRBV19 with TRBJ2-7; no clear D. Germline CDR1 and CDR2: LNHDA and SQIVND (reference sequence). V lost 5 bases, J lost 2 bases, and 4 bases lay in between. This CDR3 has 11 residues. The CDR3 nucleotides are TGTGCCAGTAGTTCCACCTACGAGCAGTACTTC. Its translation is CASSSTYEQYF.

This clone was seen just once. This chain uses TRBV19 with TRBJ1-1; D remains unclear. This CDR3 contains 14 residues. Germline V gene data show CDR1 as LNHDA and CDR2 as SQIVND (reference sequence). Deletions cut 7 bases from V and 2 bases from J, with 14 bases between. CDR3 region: CASNPTTGNTEAFF. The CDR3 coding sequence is TGTGCCAGTAACCCCACAACGGGTAACACTGAAGCTTTCTTT.

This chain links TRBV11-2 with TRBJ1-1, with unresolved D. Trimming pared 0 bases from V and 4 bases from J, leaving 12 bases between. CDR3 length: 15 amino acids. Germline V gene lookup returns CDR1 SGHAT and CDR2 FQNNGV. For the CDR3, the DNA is TGTGCCAGCAGCTTAGAAGTGGGAGGGAGCACTGAAGCTTTCTTT. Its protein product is CASSLEVGGSTEAFF. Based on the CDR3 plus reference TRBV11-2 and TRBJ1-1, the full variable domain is EAGVAQSPRYKIIEKRQSVAFWCNPISGHATLYWYQQILGQGPKLLIQFQNNGVVDDSQLPKDRFSAERLKGVDSTLKIQPAKLEDSAVYLCASSLEVGGSTEAFFGQGTRLTVV.

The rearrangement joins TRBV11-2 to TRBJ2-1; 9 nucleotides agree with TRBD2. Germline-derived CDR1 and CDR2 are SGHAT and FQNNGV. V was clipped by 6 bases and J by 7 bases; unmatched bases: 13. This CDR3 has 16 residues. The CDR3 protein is CASSDGMRGGVNEQFF. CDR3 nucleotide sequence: TGTGCCAGCAGTGACGGGATGCGGGGGGGCGTTAATGAGCAGTTCTTC.

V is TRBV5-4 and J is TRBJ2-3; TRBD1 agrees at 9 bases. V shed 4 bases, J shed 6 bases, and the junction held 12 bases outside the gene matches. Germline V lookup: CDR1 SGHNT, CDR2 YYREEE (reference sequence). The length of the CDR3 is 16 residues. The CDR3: CASSLGGQGPQDTQYF. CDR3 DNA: TGTGCCAGCAGCCTGGGGGGACAGGGCCCTCAGGATACGCAGTATTTT.

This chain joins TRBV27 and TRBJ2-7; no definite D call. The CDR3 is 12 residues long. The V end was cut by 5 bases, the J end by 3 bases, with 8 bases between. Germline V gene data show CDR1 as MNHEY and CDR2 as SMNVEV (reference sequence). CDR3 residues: CASSGKGYEQYF. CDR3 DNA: TGTGCCAGCAGTGGAAAGGGCTACGAGCAGTACTTC.

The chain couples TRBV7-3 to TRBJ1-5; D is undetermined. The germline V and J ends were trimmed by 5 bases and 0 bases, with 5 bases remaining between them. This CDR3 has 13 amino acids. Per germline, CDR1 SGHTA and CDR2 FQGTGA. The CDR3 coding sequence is TGTGCCAGCAGCCTCAATAGCAATCAGCCCCAGCATTTT. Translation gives CASSLNSNQPQHF.

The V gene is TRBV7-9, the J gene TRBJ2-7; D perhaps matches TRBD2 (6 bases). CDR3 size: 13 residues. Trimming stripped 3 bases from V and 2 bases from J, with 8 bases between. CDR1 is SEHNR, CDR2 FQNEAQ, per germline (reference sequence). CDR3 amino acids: CASSFRGAYEQYF. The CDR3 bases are TGTGCCAGCAGCTTCCGCGGGGCCTACGAGCAGTACTTC. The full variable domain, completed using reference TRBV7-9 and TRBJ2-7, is DTGVSQNPRHKITKRGQNVTFRCDPISEHNRLYWYRQTLGQGPEFLTYFQNEAQLEKSRLLSDRFSAERPKGSFSTLEIQRTEQGDSAMYLCASSFRGAYEQYFGPGTRLTVT.

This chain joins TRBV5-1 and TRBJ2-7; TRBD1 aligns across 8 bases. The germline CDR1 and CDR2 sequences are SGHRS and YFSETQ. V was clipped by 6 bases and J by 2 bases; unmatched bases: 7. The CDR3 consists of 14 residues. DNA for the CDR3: TGCGCCAGCAATCCAGGGGGCGCGGCCTACGAGCAGTACTTC. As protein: CASNPGGAAYEQYF.